Listed below are T cell receptor beta chains from one sample, sequenced in a study of cytomegalovirus exposure and HLA in healthy donors. Method: immunoSEQ multiplex PCR; TCRdb's copy keeps in-frame clones and lacks some. The table has about 140,000 clones, about three quarters seen once. Sequencing was carried out using PBMCs. These receptors came from a female donor in good health and CMV-seronegative. CDR3s include the opening cysteine and the closing phenylalanine or tryptophan. D genes are given only for firm matches. Clone size appears in some rows only: once, few, many, or a class for an expanded clone.

D	size	J	V	CDR3	DNA
TRBD2	NA	TRBJ2-3	TRBV5-1	CASSLGGSGRYTDTQYF	TGCGCCAGCAGCTTGGGGGGTAGCGGGAGATACACAGATACGCAGTATTTT
NA	NA	TRBJ2-3	TRBV9	CASSLSGVSDTQYF	TGTGCCAGCAGCCTAAGTGGTGTTTCGGATACGCAGTATTTT
TRBD1	NA	TRBJ1-2	TRBV19	CASSGIRSGGNYGYTF	TGTGCCAGTAGTGGTATTCGCTCAGGGGGGAACTATGGCTACACCTTC
NA	NA	TRBJ2-5	TRBV28	CASRGPTGRETQYF	TGTGCCAGCAGAGGACCTACAGGAAGGGAGACCCAGTACTTC
NA	NA	TRBJ2-5	TRBV5-1	CASRLDNQETQYF	TGCGCCAGCAGGCTGGACAACCAAGAGACCCAGTACTTC
NA	once	TRBJ2-3	TRBV2	CASRRSQGLSTDTQYF	TGTGCCAGCAGACGAAGCCAGGGGCTTAGCACAGATACGCAGTATTTT
NA	NA	TRBJ1-5	TRBV4-2	CASSPRGVSGNQPQHF	TGTGCCAGCAGCCCCCGTGGAGTTTCGGGCAATCAGCCCCAGCATTTT
NA	NA	TRBJ2-3	TRBV9	CASSVAASVSTDTQYF	TGTGCCAGCAGCGTAGCGGCTAGCGTTAGCACAGATACGCAGTATTTT
TRBD2	NA	TRBJ2-2	TRBV27	CATGTSGTFGAGELFF	TGTGCCACAGGGACTAGCGGGACGTTCGGGGCCGGGGAGCTGTTTTTT
TRBD1	few	TRBJ1-1	TRBV7-9	CASRDAGQGMNTEAFF	TGTGCCAGCAGGGATGCGGGACAGGGGATGAACACTGAAGCTTTCTTT
NA	NA	TRBJ1-1	TRBV19	CASSISVNTEAFF	TGTGCCAGTAGTATATCCGTGAACACTGAAGCTTTCTTT
TRBD1	NA	TRBJ1-1	TRBV2	CASRQGDRVYSTEAFF	TGTGCCAGCAGACAAGGGGACAGGGTATATAGCACTGAAGCTTTCTTT
TRBD2	NA	TRBJ2-7	TRBV19	CASSVRLAGGNEQYF	TGTGCCAGTAGTGTCAGACTAGCGGGAGGGAACGAGCAGTACTTC
NA	NA	TRBJ2-1	TRBV7-9	CASRPAVGGAGQFF	TGTGCCAGCAGACCCGCCGTTGGGGGCGCCGGCCAGTTCTTC
TRBD1	NA	TRBJ2-5	TRBV6-1	CASSVQGAQETQYF	TGTGCCAGCAGTGTACAGGGGGCCCAAGAGACCCAGTACTTC
NA	NA	TRBJ1-2	TRBV20-1	CSAPTSGGYTF	TGCAGTGCCCCAACTTCGGGAGGCTACACCTTC
NA	NA	TRBJ2-3	TRBV15	CATSRDRGEDTQYF	TGTGCCACCAGCAGAGATCGAGGAGAAGATACGCAGTATTTT
TRBD2	NA	TRBJ2-3	TRBV4-2	CASSHARGSGSNTDTQYF	TGTGCCAGCAGCCACGCCCGGGGTAGCGGGAGTAACACAGATACGCAGTATTTT
NA	once	TRBJ2-7	TRBV18	CASSTGTPRSSYEQYF	TGTGCCAGCTCTACCGGGACTCCCAGGAGCTCCTACGAGCAGTACTTC
NA	once	TRBJ1-5	TRBV6-1	CASSDPGDGQPQHF	TGTGCCAGCAGTGATCCAGGGGACGGTCAGCCCCAGCATTTT
NA	NA	TRBJ2-7	TRBV6-6	CASTLWGAYEQYF	TGTGCCAGCACCCTATGGGGGGCCTACGAGCAGTACTTC
TRBD1	few	TRBJ2-1	TRBV5-4	CASSQDRETYNEQFF	TGTGCCAGCAGTCAGGACAGGGAAACCTACAATGAGCAGTTCTTC
NA	NA	TRBJ2-3	TRBV6-5	CASILGPEGADTQYF	TGTGCCAGCATACTGGGCCCTGAGGGGGCAGATACGCAGTATTTT
NA	few	TRBJ2-7	TRBV6-1	CASSESTDEQYF	TGTGCCAGCAGTGAAAGCACAGACGAGCAGTACTTC
NA	NA	TRBJ1-5	TRBV2	CASSEGARGGGGQPQHF	TGTGCCAGCAGTGAGGGTGCCCGGGGTGGCGGCGGCCAGCCCCAGCATTTT
TRBD2	NA	TRBJ2-7	TRBV30	CAWSREAPSYEQYF	TGTGCCTGGAGCCGGGAGGCGCCTTCCTACGAGCAGTACTTC
NA	NA	TRBJ1-3	TRBV18	CASSLSGRGTSGNTIYF	TGTGCCAGCTCCCTCAGCGGCAGGGGAACGTCTGGAAACACCATATATTTT
NA	NA	TRBJ1-1	TRBV21-1	CASSKQGAGNTEAFF	TGTGCCAGCAGCAAACAGGGCGCAGGGAACACTGAAGCTTTCTTT
TRBD1	few	TRBJ1-2	TRBV6-5	CASSYSGTANYGYTF	TGTGCCAGCAGTTACTCCGGGACAGCTAACTATGGCTACACCTTC
TRBD1	NA	TRBJ2-1	TRBV19	CASSTREGGDEQFF	TGTGCCAGTAGTACCCGGGAAGGGGGCGATGAGCAGTTCTTC
NA	NA	TRBJ2-3	TRBV7-3	CASTYSPTDTQYF	TGTGCCAGCACCTACTCCCCCACAGATACGCAGTATTTT
NA	NA	TRBJ1-2	TRBV19	CASSAVDSTPPNYGYTF	TGTGCCAGTAGTGCTGTAGATTCAACCCCCCCTAACTATGGCTACACCTTC
NA	NA	TRBJ2-5	TRBV6-5	CASSYGAIQETQYF	TGTGCCAGCAGTTACGGGGCCATCCAAGAGACCCAGTACTTC
TRBD2	NA	TRBJ2-3	TRBV5-1	CASSFRGGAGDTQYF	TGCGCCAGCAGCTTTCGCGGGGGGGCCGGAGATACGCAGTATTTT
TRBD2	NA	TRBJ2-7	TRBV27	CASSPGTSGAHSYEQYF	TGTGCCAGCAGTCCCGGGACTAGCGGGGCCCACTCCTACGAGCAGTACTTC
TRBD1	few	TRBJ1-1	TRBV6-5	CASSYSGRQGTEAFF	TGTGCCAGCAGTTACTCGGGTCGACAGGGTACTGAAGCTTTCTTT
TRBD1	NA	TRBJ2-7	TRBV9	CASSADQGALGEQYF	TGTGCCAGCAGCGCCGATCAGGGGGCCTTGGGAGAGCAGTACTTC
NA	few	TRBJ1-6	TRBV6-5	CASGTNSPLHF	TGTGCCAGCGGGACAAATTCACCCCTCCACTTT
TRBD1	NA	TRBJ1-2	TRBV6-4	CASSAGTGGNYGYTF	TGTGCCAGCAGTGCCGGGACAGGGGGGAACTATGGCTACACCTTC
NA	NA	TRBJ2-3	TRBV7-3	CASSLNSPLTDTQYF	TGTGCCAGCAGCTTAAATAGCCCTTTGACAGATACGCAGTATTTT
NA	NA	TRBJ1-1	TRBV6-6	CASSWGGEAFF	TGTGCCAGCAGCTGGGGGGGGGAAGCTTTCTTT
TRBD2	NA	TRBJ2-1	TRBV5-1	CASSLVRGSYNEQFF	TGCGCCAGCAGCTTGGTGCGGGGGTCCTACAATGAGCAGTTCTTC
NA	few	TRBJ1-5	TRBV27	CASGRNQPQHF	TGTGCCAGTGGGCGAAATCAGCCCCAGCATTTT
NA	NA	TRBJ1-2	TRBV18	CASSPLAGEEDGYTF	TGTGCCAGCTCACCCCTGGCGGGAGAAGAGGATGGCTACACCTTC
TRBD1	NA	TRBJ2-7	TRBV7-8	CASSLVQQGSEQYF	TGTGCCAGCAGCTTAGTGCAACAGGGGAGCGAGCAGTACTTC
NA	NA	TRBJ2-1	TRBV2	CASSVRGPPREQFF	TGTGCCAGCAGTGTGCGGGGGCCCCCCAGAGAGCAGTTCTTC
NA	NA	TRBJ2-7	TRBV6-1	CVSRVILSSYEQYF	TGTGTCAGCAGGGTCATCCTAAGCTCCTACGAGCAGTACTTC
NA	NA	TRBJ1-1	TRBV11-3	CASSLPGGFGTEAFF	TGTGCCAGCAGCTTACCGGGGGGCTTTGGAACTGAAGCTTTCTTT
TRBD2	NA	TRBJ2-2	TRBV5-6	CASSPKTSVRGTGELFF	TGTGCCAGCAGCCCGAAGACTAGCGTGAGAGGCACCGGGGAGCTGTTTTTT
TRBD2	NA	TRBJ2-1	TRBV15	CATSRGLAANEQFF	TGTGCCACCAGCAGGGGACTAGCGGCCAATGAGCAGTTCTTC
TRBD1	once	TRBJ1-4	TRBV5-1	CASSLKPGQENEKLFF	TGCGCCAGCAGCTTGAAGCCGGGACAGGAGAATGAAAAACTGTTTTTT
NA	NA	TRBJ2-7	TRBV29-1	CSVEMDTNSYEQYF	TGCAGCGTTGAAATGGACACCAACTCCTACGAGCAGTACTTC
TRBD2	NA	TRBJ2-2	TRBV7-6	CASSLGSGGAAGELFF	TGTGCCAGCAGCTTAGGTAGCGGGGGGGCCGCCGGGGAGCTGTTTTTT
TRBD1	NA	TRBJ1-2	TRBV19	CASSTGQGANGYTF	TGTGCCAGTAGTACGGGACAGGGGGCGAATGGCTACACCTTC
NA	NA	TRBJ2-7	TRBV19	CASSIFLSSYEQYF	TGTGCCAGTAGTATTTTTCTTAGCTCCTACGAGCAGTACTTC